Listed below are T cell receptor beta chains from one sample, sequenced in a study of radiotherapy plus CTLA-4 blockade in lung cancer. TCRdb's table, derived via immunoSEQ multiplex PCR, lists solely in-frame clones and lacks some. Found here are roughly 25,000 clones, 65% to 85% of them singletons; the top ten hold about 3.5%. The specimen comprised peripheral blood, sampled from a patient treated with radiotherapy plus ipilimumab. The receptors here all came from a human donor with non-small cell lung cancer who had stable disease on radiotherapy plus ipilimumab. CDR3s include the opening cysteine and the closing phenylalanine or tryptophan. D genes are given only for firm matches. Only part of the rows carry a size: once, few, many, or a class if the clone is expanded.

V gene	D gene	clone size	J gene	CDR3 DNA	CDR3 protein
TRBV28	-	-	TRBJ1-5	TGTGCCAGCAGCACCGAGGGAGGGGGGAATCAGCCCCAGCATTTT	CASSTEGGGNQPQHF
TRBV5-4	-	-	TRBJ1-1	TGTGCCAGCAGCTCGTATAGGACGGCTGGTAACACTGAAGCTTTCTTT	CASSSYRTAGNTEAFF
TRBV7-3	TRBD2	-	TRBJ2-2	TGTGCCAGCAGCTCCCCCCCGGGGAGGGTGCAGGGTACCGGGGAGCTGTTTTTT	CASSSPPGRVQGTGELFF
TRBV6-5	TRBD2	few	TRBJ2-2	TGTGCCACTAAGGGGCTAGCGGACACCGGGGAGCTGTTTTTT	CATKGLADTGELFF
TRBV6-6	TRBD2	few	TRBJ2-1	TGTGCCAGCAGTTACTTTGAGACTAGCGGACACAATGAGCAGTTCTTC	CASSYFETSGHNEQFF
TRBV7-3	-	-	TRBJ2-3	TGTGCCAGCAGCTCCCCCGCCTCTCCGAGGAGCGGGCTATACACAGATACGCAGTATTTT	CASSSPASPRSGLYTDTQYF
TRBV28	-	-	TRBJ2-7	TGTGCCAGCACCCTAACCTACTCCTACGAGCAGTACTTC	CASTLTYSYEQYF
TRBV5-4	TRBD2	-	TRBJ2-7	TGTGCCAGCAGCTTGGACGGGAGGGAATACGAGCAGTACTTC	CASSLDGREYEQYF
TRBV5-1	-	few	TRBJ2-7	TGCGCCAGCAGCCCAGGATCAGCCTACGAGCAGTACTTC	CASSPGSAYEQYF
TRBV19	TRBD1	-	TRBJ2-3	TGTGCCAGTAGTATCGCCAGGGGGCCAGATACGCAGTATTTT	CASSIARGPDTQYF
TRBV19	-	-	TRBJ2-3	TGTGCCAGTAGAGAGCGGGTCCGGGGAAGCACAGATACGCAGTATTTT	CASRERVRGSTDTQYF
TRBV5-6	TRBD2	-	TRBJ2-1	TGTGCCAGCAGCCAACGACTAGCGGGTACCTTGGTGGATGAGCAGTTCTTC	CASSQRLAGTLVDEQFF
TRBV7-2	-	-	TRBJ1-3	TGTGCCAGCACCCCTGACAGGTCTGGAAACACCATATATTTT	CASTPDRSGNTIYF
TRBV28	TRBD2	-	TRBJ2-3	TGTGCCAGCAGGTTCAGCGGGGACACAGATACGCAGTATTTT	CASRFSGDTDTQYF
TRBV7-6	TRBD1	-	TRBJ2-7	TGTGCCAGCAGCCCAACCCCCTCGGACAGGGGCCTTGTAGAGCAGTACTTC	CASSPTPSDRGLVEQYF
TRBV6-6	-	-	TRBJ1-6	TGTGCCAGCAGTCCGTTTTCGAATTCACCCCTCCACTTT	CASSPFSNSPLHF
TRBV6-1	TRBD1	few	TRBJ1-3	TGTGCCAGCAGTGGCCGGGACAGGACGATCTCCGGAAACACCATATATTTT	CASSGRDRTISGNTIYF
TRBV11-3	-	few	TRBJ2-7	TGTGCCAGCAGCCCCCGGGACTTGGCCTACGAGCAGTACTTC	CASSPRDLAYEQYF
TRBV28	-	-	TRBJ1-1	TGTGCCAGCAGTTTAGGACGGAGAACTGAAGCTTTCTTT	CASSLGRRTEAFF
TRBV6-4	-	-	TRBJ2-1	TGTGCCAGCAGTCGATTCGGGCTCTCCAATGAGCAGTTCTTC	CASSRFGLSNEQFF
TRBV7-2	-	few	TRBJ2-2	TGTGCCAGCAGCGAAAAGCTGGGGGAGCTGTTTTTT	CASSEKLGELFF
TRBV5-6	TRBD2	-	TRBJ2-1	TGTGCCAGCAGCGACGGGAGGATCCTACTAGCGGGAGGGCGAGATGAGCAGTTCTTC	CASSDGRILLAGGRDEQFF
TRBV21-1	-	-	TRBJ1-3	TGTGCCAGCAGGTTAGCTGTGCTACAACACGCACGAAACACCATATATTTT	CASRLAVLQHARNTIYF
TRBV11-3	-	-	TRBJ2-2	TGTGCCAGCAGAATACCAGGGGGGGAGCTGTTTTTT	CASRIPGGELFF
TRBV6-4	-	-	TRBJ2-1	TGTGCCAGCAGTGCCGATTCCAGCGGGCCCTCAAATGAGCAGTTCTTC	CASSADSSGPSNEQFF
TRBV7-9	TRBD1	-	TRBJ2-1	TGTGCCAGCAGCTTAGGGGGGACAGGGAACAATGAGCAGTTCTTC	CASSLGGTGNNEQFF
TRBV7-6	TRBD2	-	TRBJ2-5	TGTGCCAGCAGCCCACTTGGCGGGAGAGGAGAGACCCAGTACTTC	CASSPLGGRGETQYF
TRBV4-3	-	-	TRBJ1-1	TGCGCCAGCAGCCAAGGATTCCCCAGGAACACTGAAGCTTTCTTT	CASSQGFPRNTEAFF
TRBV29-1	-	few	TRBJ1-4	TGCAGCGGGACCAATGGGAGCGGGGAAAAACTGTTTTTT	CSGTNGSGEKLFF
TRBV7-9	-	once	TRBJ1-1	TGTGCCAGCAGCCCCGGGCAGGGCACTGAAGCTTTCTTT	CASSPGQGTEAFF
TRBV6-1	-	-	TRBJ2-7	TGTGCCAGCAGGGCCCGGTCGGGGGTGCGAGGGGAGCAGTACTTC	CASRARSGVRGEQYF
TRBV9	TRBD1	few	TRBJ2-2	TGTGCCAGCAGGAGGCCCGGGACAGGGGGGAGCACCGGGGAGCTGTTTTTT	CASRRPGTGGSTGELFF
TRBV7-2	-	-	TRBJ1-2	TGTGCCAGCAGCTTAGCGGCAGGGGAGATTGGCTACACCTTC	CASSLAAGEIGYTF
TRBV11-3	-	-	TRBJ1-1	TGTGCCAGCAGCTTAGCCAGGAACACTGAAGCTTTCTTT	CASSLARNTEAFF
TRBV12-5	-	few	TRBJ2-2	TGTGCTAGTGGTTTGTTCACAGGGGAGGCTTATAAGGCCGGGGAGCTGTTTTTT	CASGLFTGEAYKAGELFF
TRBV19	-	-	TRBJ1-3	TGTGCCAGTACCCAGGGGCGGGACGCGATAATTCGGAGTGAAAACACCATATATTTT	CASTQGRDAIIRSENTIYF
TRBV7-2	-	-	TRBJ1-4	TGTGCCAGCAGTTCGGACGGGCGGGAAAAACTGTTTTTT	CASSSDGREKLFF